What follows is one T cell receptor (beta chain) and its context. The data originate from a study of T-cell memory formation after mild COVID-19. A single record per CDR3 protein comes from TCRdb applying MiXCR to the 5' RACE reads. This table has hundreds of thousands of distinct CDR3 sequences, around a sixth appearing once. The TCR originated in an adult woman who had mild COVID-19 (a few samples of this study predate the infection). Cell type and time point are not known. What was sequenced was PBMCs or a T cell subset sorted from them (not recorded which).

DNA of the CDR3: TGTGCCAGCAGTCCCCCGAACTGGCGGGAGGTCCCAGATACGCAGTATTTT. Its protein is CASSPPNWREVPDTQYF. This rearrangement joins TRBV27 to TRBJ2-3; 8 bases fit TRBD2. Germline lookup yields CDR1 MNHEY and CDR2 SMNVEV (reference sequence). The V and J ends lost 5 bases and 4 bases, in that order; junction bases with no gene match: 14. The CDR3 is 17 residues long.